Listed here are 21 T cell receptor beta chains from one sample, sequenced in a study of response to subunit inactivated influenza vaccine (dated by TCRdb to about 2018). The protocol used for the library was RT-PCR. The sequencer listed for this sample is Illumina HiSeq 2500. TCRdb trimmed public reads at Q25 via fastp, called clones via MiXCR and kept in-frame beta chains. Rows merge per CDR3 protein into single entries with the most common DNA and genes. The sample table shows hundreds of thousands of distinct CDR3 sequences, and less than 20% are seen once. The ten largest clones add up to 11% of the sample. This sample comprised PBMCs from blood, obtained roughly 12 days after vaccination. These receptors were taken from a man over 45 who received an inactivated influenza vaccine. Donor details come from another sample of the same person, matched by shared clones.

The J gene is TRBJ1-5, the V gene TRBV28; D is uncertain. CDR3 length: 15 residues. Germline V gene data show CDR1 as MDHEN and CDR2 as SYDVKM. Trimming removed 6 bases at V and 3 bases at J, with 15 bases between. The CDR3 sequence: CASRVTWFDNQPQHF. The CDR3 DNA reads TGTGCCAGCAGAGTTACTTGGTTTGACAATCAGCCCCAGCATTTT.

This clonotype was recorded a few times. V and J are TRBV4-3 and TRBJ2-1, with TRBD1 matching 8 bases. This CDR3 has 15 amino acids. Germline V gene sequence: CDR1 LGHNA, CDR2 YSLEER. After removal of 2 bases from V and 7 bases from J, the junction contained 7 bases not matched to a gene. CDR3 coding DNA: TGCGCCAGCAGCCAAAGTAGACAGGGGTGGAATGAGCAGTTCTTC. Translated, it gives CASSQSRQGWNEQFF.

Only a few counts were recorded for this clonotype. V is TRBV4-1 and J is TRBJ1-4; 8 nucleotides match TRBD1. After removal of 1 base from V and 8 bases from J, the junction contained 6 bases not matched to a gene. The CDR3 consists of 15 residues. The germline V gene encodes CDR1 MGHRA and CDR2 YSYEKL. The CDR3, as DNA: TGCGCCAGCAGCCAAGTCGGGACAGGTGGCGAAAAACTGTTTTTT. Amino acids: CASSQVGTGGEKLFF.

The chain employs TRBV12-3 or TRBV12-4 and TRBJ1-6, with a weak D call TRBD1 (5 bases). This CDR3 has 16 amino acids. V lost 7 bases and J lost 2, with 15 bases in between. The CDR3: CASTRRGDPYNSPLHF. The CDR3 nucleotides are TGTGCCAGCACCCGGCGAGGGGACCCCTATAATTCACCCCTCCACTTT.

V gene TRBV7-2 combines with J gene TRBJ1-5; no definite D call. This CDR3 has 14 residues. The V end lost 2 bases, the J end lost 4 bases, and 9 bases lay between the germline ends. Germline CDR1 is SGHTA and CDR2 is FQGNSA. CDR3 sequence (DNA): TGTGCCAGCAGCTTAAGCGATTTGAATCAGCCCCAGCATTTT. Its protein is CASSLSDLNQPQHF. Filled out from reference TRBV7-2 and TRBJ1-5, the complete variable domain reads GAGVSQSPSNKVTEKGKDVELRCDPISGHTALYWYRQSLGQGLEFLIYFQGNSAPDKSGLPSDRFSAERTGGSVSTLTIQRTQQEDSAVYLCASSLSDLNQPQHFGDGTRLSIL.

This clonotype was found a few times. The chain carries TRBV20-1 and TRBJ1-1; D gene unclear. V shed 0 bases and J shed 0 bases, with 8 bases lying between them. Germline CDR1 DFQATT, CDR2 SNEGSKA (reference sequence). The CDR3 is 14 amino acids. This chain's CDR3 is CSARDVGLNTEAFF. Here the CDR3 DNA reads TGCAGTGCTAGAGACGTAGGCCTGAACACTGAAGCTTTCTTT.

This chain links TRBV9 with TRBJ2-1; D might be TRBD2 (6 bases). This CDR3 contains 16 residues. The germline V and J ends were trimmed by 1 base and 5 bases, with 16 bases remaining between them. Germline CDR1 and CDR2: SGDLS and YYNGEE. The CDR3 bases are TGTGCCAGCAGCGTAAATGTACAGGACTATAACAATGAGCAGTTCTTC. It is translated as CASSVNVQDYNNEQFF. Together with reference TRBV9 and TRBJ2-1, the CDR3 gives the full variable domain: DSGVTQTPKHLITATGQRVTLRCSPRSGDLSVYWYQQSLDQGLQFLIQYYNGEERAKGNILERFSAQQFPDLHSELNLSSLELGDSALYFCASSVNVQDYNNEQFFGPGTRLTVL.

The CDR3, as DNA: TGCAGTGCTAGAGATGGGACACACCCCTACGAGCAGTACTTC. Its translation is CSARDGTHPYEQYF. This chain links TRBV20-1 with TRBJ2-7; possibly TRBD1 for D (6 bases). Per germline, CDR1 DFQATT and CDR2 SNEGSKA (reference sequence). Trimming took 0 bases from V and 2 from J, leaving 11 bases between them. This CDR3 has 14 residues.

The chain joins TRBV7-2 to TRBJ2-5; D not resolved. CDR1 and CDR2 (germline): SGHTA, FQGNSA. The CDR3 runs to 14 residues. The germline V and J ends were trimmed by 3 bases and 5 bases, with 13 bases remaining between them. The CDR3 reads CASSFQSLRETQYF. In DNA, the CDR3 is TGTGCCAGCAGCTTCCAGAGCCTGAGGGAGACCCAGTACTTC.

The chain links TRBV25-1 to TRBJ2-1; TRBD1 is a possible D gene (8 bases). The CDR3 consists of 13 residues. CDR1 and CDR2 from the germline V gene are MGHDK and SYGVNS. Trimming pared 3 bases from V and 10 bases from J, leaving 13 bases between. CDR3 protein: CASSDHRGGEQFF. The CDR3, as DNA: TGTGCCAGCAGTGACCACAGGGGGGGAGAGCAGTTCTTC.

This clonotype came up a few times. The genes are TRBV6-1 and TRBJ1-2; 8 bases map to TRBD1. V dropped 7 bases and J dropped 2; count of bases not matched to a gene: 6. This CDR3 contains 14 residues. From germline, CDR1 is MNHNS and CDR2 SASEGT. The CDR3 bases are TGTGCCAGCAACCGTGGGACAGGAAACTATGGCTACACCTTC. The encoded protein is CASNRGTGNYGYTF.

This sequence joins TRBV18 and TRBJ2-5, with D unresolved. CDR3 size: 13 residues. CDR1 KGHSH and CDR2 LQKENI come from the germline V gene. Trimming cost V 1 base and J 4 bases, with 7 bases left between them. CDR3 in amino acids: CASSPHRGETQYF. Here the CDR3 DNA reads TGTGCCAGCTCACCACACAGAGGAGAGACCCAGTACTTC.

This clonotype has a handful of counts. The J gene is TRBJ2-7, the V gene TRBV20-1, with 8 bases aligning to TRBD1. The CDR3 is made up of 15 amino acids. Germline CDR1 is DFQATT and CDR2 is SNEGSKA (reference sequence). The V segment lost 5 bases and the J segment 4 bases; nucleotides outside the gene matches: 13. The CDR3 sequence is CSAGQGFRRAYEQYF. CDR3 in DNA: TGCAGTGCTGGACAGGGATTTCGGAGAGCATACGAGCAGTACTTC.

This clonotype has a handful of counts. The chain is built from TRBV5-1 and TRBJ1-6; TRBD1 agrees at 10 bases. The CDR3 is 16 amino acids. Germline trimming cut 0 bases from V and 8 bases from J; bases unmatched to any gene: 5. Germline V gene lookup returns CDR1 SGHRS and CDR2 YFSETQ. CDR3 bases: TGCGCCAGCAGCTTGGGGACCGGGACAGGGGATTCACCCCTCCACTTT. Protein sequence: CASSLGTGTGDSPLHF.

This clonotype was counted at least ten times. The CDR3 nucleotides read TGCAGTGCTAGAGACCCGGACCCTGAAGCTTTCTTT. It encodes CSARDPDPEAFF. This chain uses TRBV20-1 with TRBJ1-1; D unresolved. From germline, CDR1 is DFQATT and CDR2 SNEGSKA (reference sequence). The CDR3 length is 12 residues. V was trimmed by 0 bases and J by 6 bases, leaving 8 bases between them.

This clonotype was counted ten times or more. The V and J genes are TRBV29-1 and TRBJ2-7; tentatively, D is TRBD2 (6 bases). The V gene lost 6 bases and the J gene lost 2 bases, with 17 bases spanning the gap. Per the germline V gene, CDR1 is SQVTM and CDR2 is ANQGSEA. This CDR3 has 14 residues. The CDR3 DNA reads TGCAGCGTCGGGACTCCAGAAAAGACCTACGAGCAGTACTTC. Its translation is CSVGTPEKTYEQYF.

This clonotype has only a few counts. This sequence joins TRBV11-2 and TRBJ2-5, with D perhaps TRBD2 (6 bases). This CDR3 region has 17 residues. The V and J ends lost 0 bases and 0 bases respectively, with 14 bases between them. Per the germline V gene, CDR1 is SGHAT and CDR2 is FQNNGV. This chain's CDR3 is CASSLDKLAMYQETQYF. As DNA, the CDR3 is TGTGCCAGCAGCTTAGATAAGCTAGCGATGTACCAAGAGACCCAGTACTTC.

This clonotype was counted only a few times. J is TRBJ2-7 and V is TRBV27, with a tentative D call TRBD2 (6 bases). The CDR3 loop spans 14 amino acids. Germline CDR1 and CDR2: MNHEY and SMNVEV (reference sequence). V was trimmed by 6 bases and J by 2 bases, leaving 14 bases between them. This CDR3 is CASSRVADTYEQYF. CDR3 bases: TGTGCCAGCAGCCGAGTAGCGGATACCTACGAGCAGTACTTC.

The rearrangement joins TRBV7-2 to TRBJ2-7; TRBD2 aligns across 7 bases. This CDR3 region has 14 residues. CDR1 is SGHTA and CDR2 is FQGNSA in the germline V gene. V lost 4 bases to trimming and J lost 6 bases; unmatched junction nucleotides: 9. CDR3 sequence: CASSSLAGLAEQYF. CDR3 nucleotides: TGTGCCAGCAGCTCCTTAGCGGGCTTGGCCGAGCAGTACTTC.

The genes are TRBV4-3 and TRBJ2-1, with D possibly matching TRBD1 (6 bases). The germline CDR1 and CDR2 sequences are LGHNA and YSLEER. V gave up 4 bases and J gave up 4 bases, with 14 bases separating them. This CDR3 spans 15 amino acids. The CDR3 region is CASSRRFGQYNEQFF. Written as DNA, the CDR3 is TGCGCCAGCAGCCGAAGATTCGGACAGTACAATGAGCAGTTCTTC.

The gene calls are TRBV6-5 and TRBJ2-7; D assignment may be TRBD1 or TRBD2 (5 bases each). This CDR3 spans 14 amino acids. CDR1 and CDR2 from the germline V gene are MNHEY and SVGAGI. V lost 0 bases, J lost 6 bases, and 12 bases lay in between. The chain's CDR3 is CASSYSKSGTEQYF. The DNA of the CDR3 is TGTGCCAGCAGTTACTCGAAATCGGGGACCGAGCAGTACTTC.